The rows below give T cell receptor beta chains drawn from one sample of a study of shared clonotypes between healthy human individuals. Data came from immunoSEQ multiplex PCR; TCRdb stores just in-frame clones and leaves some out. Altogether roughly 2.6 million clones are present, more than 80% being singletons, with the ten largest covering about 0.13%. Sequencing used naive CD4+ T cells sorted from blood. These receptors originate from a man aged 18 to 35 in good health. The CDR3 runs from the conserved cysteine through the conserved F or W. Fields, in order: J gene, D gene, V gene, clone size, CDR3 DNA, CDR3 protein. A D gene is named only where the DNA matches it firmly. Size values are once, few and many counts, or a class for expanded clones, and some rows have none.

J gene: TRBJ2-1
D gene: NA
V gene: TRBV28
clone size: NA
CDR3 DNA: TGTGCCAGCGCTGGAAGTCTAAGGGGAATGAAGCAGTTCTTC
CDR3 protein: CASAGSLRGMKQFF

J gene: TRBJ2-3
D gene: NA
V gene: TRBV10-3
clone size: NA
CDR3 DNA: TGTGCCACTTTACCAATTTTGGCTGGAGGGGCAGATACGCAGTATTTT
CDR3 protein: CATLPILAGGADTQYF

J gene: TRBJ1-1
D gene: NA
V gene: TRBV11-3
clone size: NA
CDR3 DNA: TGTGCCAGCAGCTTCTGGGGTACCAGCACTGAAGCTTTCTTT
CDR3 protein: CASSFWGTSTEAFF

J gene: TRBJ2-6
D gene: TRBD1
V gene: TRBV19
clone size: NA
CDR3 DNA: TGTGCCAGTAGTACCCATCCGGGACAGATGAGCTCTGGGGCCAACGTCCTGACTTTC
CDR3 protein: CASSTHPGQMSSGANVLTF

J gene: TRBJ1-1
D gene: NA
V gene: TRBV28
clone size: NA
CDR3 DNA: TGTGCCGGTCGGGGGAACCAAGTTATTGAAGCTTTCTTT
CDR3 protein: CAGRGNQVIEAFF

J gene: TRBJ2-7
D gene: NA
V gene: TRBV7-9
clone size: NA
CDR3 DNA: TGTGCCAGCAGCTACGCCCCCCCCTACGAGCAGTACTTC
CDR3 protein: CASSYAPPYEQYF

J gene: TRBJ2-1
D gene: TRBD1
V gene: TRBV19
clone size: NA
CDR3 DNA: TGTGCCAGTAGACAGGACAGGGTCCATGAGCAGTTCTTC
CDR3 protein: CASRQDRVHEQFF

J gene: TRBJ1-5
D gene: NA
V gene: TRBV6-1
clone size: NA
CDR3 DNA: TGTGCCAGCAGTGTTTTCAAACCCGGGGAGGGACGCCAGCCCCAGCATTTT
CDR3 protein: CASSVFKPGEGRQPQHF

J gene: TRBJ2-5
D gene: NA
V gene: TRBV5-1
clone size: NA
CDR3 DNA: TGCGCCAGCAGCGTTGCAAAAGAGACCCAGTACTTC
CDR3 protein: CASSVAKETQYF

J gene: TRBJ1-5
D gene: NA
V gene: TRBV19
clone size: NA
CDR3 DNA: TGTGCCAGTAGTATGGGGGCGCAGCCCCAGCATTTT
CDR3 protein: CASSMGAQPQHF

J gene: TRBJ2-2
D gene: NA
V gene: TRBV29-1
clone size: NA
CDR3 DNA: TGCAGCGCCGGAGGGACGGGGAACACCGGGGAGCTGTTTTTT
CDR3 protein: CSAGGTGNTGELFF

J gene: TRBJ2-2
D gene: TRBD2
V gene: TRBV4-2
clone size: NA
CDR3 DNA: TGTGCCAGCAACCGGGACTACCTCACCGGGGAGCTGTTTTTT
CDR3 protein: CASNRDYLTGELFF

J gene: TRBJ2-7
D gene: NA
V gene: TRBV6-6
clone size: NA
CDR3 DNA: TGTGCCAGCAGTTACTCGGACGCCGACTACTACGAGCAGTACTTC
CDR3 protein: CASSYSDADYYEQYF

J gene: TRBJ1-3
D gene: NA
V gene: TRBV5-1
clone size: NA
CDR3 DNA: TGCGCCAGCAGCTTGGAAACAGGGAGACGAAACACCATATATTTT
CDR3 protein: CASSLETGRRNTIYF

J gene: TRBJ1-2
D gene: NA
V gene: TRBV15
clone size: NA
CDR3 DNA: TGTGCCACCAGCCGAGATCTGCAGACAGCTAACTATGGCTACACCTTC
CDR3 protein: CATSRDLQTANYGYTF

J gene: TRBJ2-3
D gene: NA
V gene: TRBV7-9
clone size: NA
CDR3 DNA: TGTGCCAGCAGCTTAGCGGTGGGGAACACAGATACGCAGTATTTT
CDR3 protein: CASSLAVGNTDTQYF

J gene: TRBJ1-1
D gene: NA
V gene: TRBV11-2
clone size: few
CDR3 DNA: TGTGCCAGCAGCTACCGGGAGGCGACTGAAGCTTTCTTT
CDR3 protein: CASSYREATEAFF

J gene: TRBJ1-6
D gene: NA
V gene: TRBV5-6
clone size: NA
CDR3 DNA: TGTGCCAGCAGCTTGAGGTGGCAGTCACCCCTCCACTTT
CDR3 protein: CASSLRWQSPLHF

J gene: TRBJ2-5
D gene: NA
V gene: TRBV5-4
clone size: NA
CDR3 DNA: TGTGCCAGCAGCTTACAGGGAGGAAACCAAGAGACCCAGTACTTC
CDR3 protein: CASSLQGGNQETQYF